This T cell receptor beta chain was profiled in a study of T cell responses to AZD1222 COVID-19 vaccine. Study results and limitations: Just six or seven AZD1222 recipients tested seropositive at baseline. Donors in the cohort were predominantly white British and more often female, and clonal diversity was possibly underestimated. Targets within unmutated variant regions were reportedly found for nearly half of spike-specific TCRs. Elevations in Spike-specific TCR breadth and depth followed administration of two AZD1222 doses.

The CDR3 consists of 16 residues. V lost 4 bases to trimming and J lost 5 bases; unmatched junction nucleotides: 6. Germline-derived CDR1 and CDR2 are SGHTS and YDEGEE. The data were produced by immunoSEQ multiplex PCR, yet TCRdb's version contains in-frame clones alone and is incomplete. The sample lists some 150,000 clones; about 89% were seen once. Details on this clone: Its matching antigen is unknown.

Specimen: peripheral blood, collected on day 0 of AZD1222 vaccination. This receptor was obtained from an adult in good health. The V gene is TRBV5-8, the J gene TRBJ1-6, with 10 positions matching TRBD1. CDR3 sequence (DNA): TGTGCCAGCAGCCTGGCGGGACAGGGGAATAATTCACCCCTCCACTTT. Amino acids: CASSLAGQGNNSPLHF.